This T cell receptor beta chain derives from a study of beta chain features in type 1 diabetes. Across the whole study: In age, gender and cell yields, patients were similar to healthy donors. Overall study results and limits: Sampled from patients, naive, central memory and Treg TCRB repertoires appeared more similar than those sampled from healthy donors.

This clone was seen only a few times. The antigen is unknown. CD45RO/CCR7/CD25/CD127/CD95/CD27 sorting isolated CD4+ naive, central memory, regulatory and stem cell-like memory cells. Sorting gave populations that all exceeded 98% purity. Expressed TCRB transcripts got sequenced, as all isolated RNA was reverse transcribed. Method: immunoSEQ multiplex PCR; TCRdb's copy keeps in-frame clones and lacks some. The repertoire has some 150,000 clones, 9% to 9.5% of them found once; the top ten carry around 0.63%. The V and J ends lost 5 bases and 7 bases respectively, with 20 bases between them. Germline V gene lookup returns CDR1 MDHEN and CDR2 SYDVKM. The CDR3 contains 16 residues.

This clonotype was sampled from a man younger than 35 in good health. The material sequenced was central memory CD4+ T cells from blood. This chain joins TRBV28 and TRBJ2-2; TRBD1 is a possible D gene (5 bases). The CDR3, as DNA: TGTGCCAGCAGTGTGAAGAGACAGAATTACGGCGGGGAGCTGTTTTTT. It encodes CASSVKRQNYGGELFF.